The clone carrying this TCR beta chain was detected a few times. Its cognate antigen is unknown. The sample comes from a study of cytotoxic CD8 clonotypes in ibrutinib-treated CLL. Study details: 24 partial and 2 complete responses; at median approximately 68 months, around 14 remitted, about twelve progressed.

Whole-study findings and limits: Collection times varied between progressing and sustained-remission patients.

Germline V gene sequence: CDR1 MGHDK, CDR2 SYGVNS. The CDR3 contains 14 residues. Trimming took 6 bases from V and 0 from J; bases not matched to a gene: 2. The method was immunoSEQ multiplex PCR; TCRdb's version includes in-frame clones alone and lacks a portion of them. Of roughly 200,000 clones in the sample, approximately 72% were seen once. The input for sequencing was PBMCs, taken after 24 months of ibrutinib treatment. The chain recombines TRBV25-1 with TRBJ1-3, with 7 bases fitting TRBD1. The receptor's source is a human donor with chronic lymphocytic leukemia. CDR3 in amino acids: CASRGQISGNTIYF. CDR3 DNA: TGTGCCAGCAGGGGACAGATCTCTGGAAACACCATATATTTT. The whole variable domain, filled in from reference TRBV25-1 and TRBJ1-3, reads EADIYQTPRYLVIGTGKKITLECSQTMGHDKMYWYQQDPGMELHLIHYSYGVNSTEKGDLSSESTVSRIRTEHFPLTLESARPSHTSQYLCASRGQISGNTIYFGEGSWLTVV.